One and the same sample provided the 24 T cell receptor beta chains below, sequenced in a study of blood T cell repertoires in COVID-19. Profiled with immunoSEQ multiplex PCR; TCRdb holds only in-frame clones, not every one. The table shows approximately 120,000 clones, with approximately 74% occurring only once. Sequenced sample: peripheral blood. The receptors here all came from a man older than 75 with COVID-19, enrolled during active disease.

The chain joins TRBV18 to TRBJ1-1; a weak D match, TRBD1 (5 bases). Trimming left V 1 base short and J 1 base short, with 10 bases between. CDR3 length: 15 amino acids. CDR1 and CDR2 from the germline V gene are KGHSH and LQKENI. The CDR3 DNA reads TGTGCCAGCTCACCACGTCGGGGGGAGAACACTGAAGCTTTCTTT. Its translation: CASSPRRGENTEAFF.

The CDR3 here is CASSLLQGLGGYTF. The CDR3 DNA reads TGTGCCAGCAGCTTACTCCAGGGTCTGGGAGGCTACACCTTC. The rearrangement links TRBV7-9 to TRBJ1-2; tentative D call: TRBD1 (5 bases). Germline V CDR1 and CDR2: SEHNR, FQNEAQ (reference sequence). V dropped 2 bases and J dropped 8 bases, with 15 bases sitting between them. The CDR3 runs 14 residues.

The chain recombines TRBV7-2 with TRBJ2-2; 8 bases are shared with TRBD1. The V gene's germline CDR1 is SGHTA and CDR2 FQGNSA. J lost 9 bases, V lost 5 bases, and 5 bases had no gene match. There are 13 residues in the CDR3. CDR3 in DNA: TGTGCCAGCAGCGTTACAGGGGGATGGGAGCTGTTTTTT. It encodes CASSVTGGWELFF.

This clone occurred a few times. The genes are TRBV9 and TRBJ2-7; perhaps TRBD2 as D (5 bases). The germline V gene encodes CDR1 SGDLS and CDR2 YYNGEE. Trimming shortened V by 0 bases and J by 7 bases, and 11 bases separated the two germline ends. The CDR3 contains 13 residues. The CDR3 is CASSVGAGGEQYF. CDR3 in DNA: TGTGCCAGCAGCGTAGGGGCCGGAGGTGAGCAGTACTTC.

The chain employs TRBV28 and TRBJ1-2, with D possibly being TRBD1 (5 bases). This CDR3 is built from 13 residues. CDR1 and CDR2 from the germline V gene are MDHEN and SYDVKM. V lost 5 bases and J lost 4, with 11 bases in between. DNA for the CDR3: TGTGCCAGCAGTCCGGGGGGAGGCTATGGCTACACCTTC. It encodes CASSPGGGYGYTF.

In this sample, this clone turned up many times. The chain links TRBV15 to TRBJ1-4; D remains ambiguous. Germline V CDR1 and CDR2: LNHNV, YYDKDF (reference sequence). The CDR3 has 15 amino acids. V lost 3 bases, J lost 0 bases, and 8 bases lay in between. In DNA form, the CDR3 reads TGTGCCACCAGCAGGACAACGGCAACTAATGAAAAACTGTTTTTT. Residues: CATSRTTATNEKLFF.

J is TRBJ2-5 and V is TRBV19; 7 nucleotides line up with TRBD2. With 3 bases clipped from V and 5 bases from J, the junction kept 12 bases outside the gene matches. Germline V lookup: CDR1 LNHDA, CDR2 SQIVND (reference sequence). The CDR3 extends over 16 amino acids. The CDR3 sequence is CASSIRTSGSRETQYF. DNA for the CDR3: TGTGCCAGTAGTATCAGGACTAGTGGCTCTAGGGAGACCCAGTACTTC.

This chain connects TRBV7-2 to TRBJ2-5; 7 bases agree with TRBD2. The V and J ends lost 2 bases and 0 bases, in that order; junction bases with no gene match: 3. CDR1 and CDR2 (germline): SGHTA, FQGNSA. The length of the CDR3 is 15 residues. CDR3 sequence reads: CASSLQAGYQETQYF. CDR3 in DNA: TGTGCCAGCAGCTTACAAGCGGGGTACCAAGAGACCCAGTACTTC.

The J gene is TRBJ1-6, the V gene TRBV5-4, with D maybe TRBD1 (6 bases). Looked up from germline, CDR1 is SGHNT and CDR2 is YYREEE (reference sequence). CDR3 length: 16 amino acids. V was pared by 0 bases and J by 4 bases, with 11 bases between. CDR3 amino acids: CASSLGAGAYNSPLHF. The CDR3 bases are TGTGCCAGCAGCTTGGGGGCAGGGGCTTATAATTCACCCCTCCACTTT.

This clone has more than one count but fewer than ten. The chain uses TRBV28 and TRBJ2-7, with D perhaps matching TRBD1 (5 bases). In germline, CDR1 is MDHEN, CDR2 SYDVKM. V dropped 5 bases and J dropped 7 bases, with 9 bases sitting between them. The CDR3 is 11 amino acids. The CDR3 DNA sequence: TGTGCCAGCAGTGGGGCCCGGGAGCAGTACTTC. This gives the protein CASSGAREQYF.

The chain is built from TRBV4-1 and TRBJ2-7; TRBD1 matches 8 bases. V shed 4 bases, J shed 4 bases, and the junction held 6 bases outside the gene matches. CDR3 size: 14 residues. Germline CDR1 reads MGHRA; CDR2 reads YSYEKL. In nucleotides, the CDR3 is TGCGCCAGCAGCCTGGACAGGGTTGGGTACGAGCAGTACTTC. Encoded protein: CASSLDRVGYEQYF.

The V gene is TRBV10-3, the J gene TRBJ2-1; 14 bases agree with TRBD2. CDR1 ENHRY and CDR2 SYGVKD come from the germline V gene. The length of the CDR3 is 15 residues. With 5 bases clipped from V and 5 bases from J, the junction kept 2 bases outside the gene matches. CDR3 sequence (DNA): TGTGCCATCAGTCCGACTAGCGGGAGGGACAATGAGCAGTTCTTC. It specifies CAISPTSGRDNEQFF.

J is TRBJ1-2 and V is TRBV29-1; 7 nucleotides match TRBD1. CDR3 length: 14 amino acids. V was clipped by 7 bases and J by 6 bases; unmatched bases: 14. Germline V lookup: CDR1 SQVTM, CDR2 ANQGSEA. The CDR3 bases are TGCAGCGCATTTCCCGACGCAGGGGGTAATGGCTACACCTTC. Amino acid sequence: CSAFPDAGGNGYTF. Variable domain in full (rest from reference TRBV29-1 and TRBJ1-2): SAVISQKPSRDICQRGTSLTIQCQVDSQVTMMFWYRQQPGQSLTLIATANQGSEATYESGFVIDKFPISRPNLTFSTLTVSNMSPEDSSIYLCSAFPDAGGNGYTFGSGTRLTVV.

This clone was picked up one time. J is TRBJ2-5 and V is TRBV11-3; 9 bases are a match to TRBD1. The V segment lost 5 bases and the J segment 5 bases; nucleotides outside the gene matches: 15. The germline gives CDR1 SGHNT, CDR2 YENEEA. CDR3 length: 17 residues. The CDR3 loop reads CASSLSPGQGFQETQYF. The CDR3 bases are TGTGCCAGCAGCCTTTCGCCAGGACAGGGGTTCCAGGAGACCCAGTACTTC.

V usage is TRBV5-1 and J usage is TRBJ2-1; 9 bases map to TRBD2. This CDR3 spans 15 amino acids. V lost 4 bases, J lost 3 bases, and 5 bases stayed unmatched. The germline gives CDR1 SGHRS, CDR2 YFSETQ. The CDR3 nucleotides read TGCGCCAGCAGCACCGGGACTAGCAGCTACAATGAGCAGTTCTTC. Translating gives CASSTGTSSYNEQFF.

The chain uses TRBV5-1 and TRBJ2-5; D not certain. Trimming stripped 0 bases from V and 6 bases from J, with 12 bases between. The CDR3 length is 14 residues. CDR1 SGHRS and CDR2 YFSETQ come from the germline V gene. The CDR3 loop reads CASSLAWSRKTQYF. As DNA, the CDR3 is TGCGCCAGCAGCTTGGCATGGAGTCGAAAGACCCAGTACTTC.

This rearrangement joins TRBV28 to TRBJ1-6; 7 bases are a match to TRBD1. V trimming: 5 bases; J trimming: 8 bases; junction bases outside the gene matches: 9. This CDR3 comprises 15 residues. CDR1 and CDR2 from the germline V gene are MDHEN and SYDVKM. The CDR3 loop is CASSGTASRHSPLHF. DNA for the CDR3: TGTGCCAGCAGTGGGACAGCCTCGAGACATTCACCCCTCCACTTT.

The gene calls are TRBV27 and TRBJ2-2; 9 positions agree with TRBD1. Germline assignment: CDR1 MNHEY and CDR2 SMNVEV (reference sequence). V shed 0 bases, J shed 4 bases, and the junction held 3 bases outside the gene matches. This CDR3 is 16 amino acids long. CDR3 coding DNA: TGTGCCAGCAGTTTATCGGGACAGGGTATCACCGGGGAGCTGTTTTTT. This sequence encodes CASSLSGQGITGELFF.

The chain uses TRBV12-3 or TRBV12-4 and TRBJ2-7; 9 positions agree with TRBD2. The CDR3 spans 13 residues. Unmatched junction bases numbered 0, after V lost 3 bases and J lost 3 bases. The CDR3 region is CASSLREGYEQYF. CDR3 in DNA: TGTGCCAGCAGTTTGCGGGAGGGCTACGAGCAGTACTTC.

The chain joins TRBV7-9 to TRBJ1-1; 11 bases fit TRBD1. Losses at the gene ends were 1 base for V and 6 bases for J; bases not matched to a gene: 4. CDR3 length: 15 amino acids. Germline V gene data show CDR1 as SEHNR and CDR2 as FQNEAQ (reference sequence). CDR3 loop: CASSLGTGGSPEAFF. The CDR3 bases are TGTGCCAGCAGCTTAGGGACAGGGGGCTCCCCTGAAGCTTTCTTT.

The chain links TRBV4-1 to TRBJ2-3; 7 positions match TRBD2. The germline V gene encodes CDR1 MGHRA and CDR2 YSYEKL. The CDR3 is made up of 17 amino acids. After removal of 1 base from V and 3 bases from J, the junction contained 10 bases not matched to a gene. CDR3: CASSQVLVREKTDTQYF. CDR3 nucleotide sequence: TGCGCCAGCAGCCAAGTTCTAGTGCGGGAGAAAACAGATACGCAGTATTTT.

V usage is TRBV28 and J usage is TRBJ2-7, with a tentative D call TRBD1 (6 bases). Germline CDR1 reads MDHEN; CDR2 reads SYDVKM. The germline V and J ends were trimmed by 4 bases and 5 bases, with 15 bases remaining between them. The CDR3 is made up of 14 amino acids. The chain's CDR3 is CASSWDTRADEQYF. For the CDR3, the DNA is TGTGCCAGCAGTTGGGACACTCGTGCAGACGAGCAGTACTTC.

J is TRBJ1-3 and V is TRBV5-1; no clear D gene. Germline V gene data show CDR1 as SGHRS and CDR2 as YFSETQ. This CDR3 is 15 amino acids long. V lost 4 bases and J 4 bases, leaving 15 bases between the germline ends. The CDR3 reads CASSLDATGGNTIYF. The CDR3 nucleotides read TGCGCCAGCAGCCTAGACGCCACCGGAGGAAACACCATATATTTT.

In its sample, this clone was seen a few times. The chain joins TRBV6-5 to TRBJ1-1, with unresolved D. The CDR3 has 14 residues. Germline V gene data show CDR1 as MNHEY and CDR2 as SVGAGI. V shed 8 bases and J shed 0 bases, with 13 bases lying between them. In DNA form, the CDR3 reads TGTGCCAGCGGCATCAGCGGGGTGAACACTGAAGCTTTCTTT. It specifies CASGISGVNTEAFF.